One and the same sample provided the 25 T cell receptor beta chains below, sequenced in a study of blood T cells in healthy people across ages. The authors ran a second PCR of 7 to 11 cycles using a sample-barcoded 5' primer and a J-beta primer mix. TCRdb reprocessed the 5' RACE reads via MiXCR and lists one record per CDR3 protein. The sample has almost 1 million distinct CDR3 sequences, about 51% seen once; the top ten hold roughly 23%. Sequencing was performed on blood. The receptors come from a woman aged 55-69 years in good health.

This clonotype came up once. This CDR3 reads CASSLAHTSGMVNEQYF. CDR3 nucleotide sequence: TGTGCCAGCAGCTTAGCGCATACTAGCGGGATGGTTAATGAGCAGTACTTC. J is TRBJ2-5 and V is TRBV7-2, with TRBD2 identical over 10 bases. Germline V lookup: CDR1 SGHTA, CDR2 FQGNSA. Trimming took 0 bases from V and 11 from J; bases not matched to a gene: 15. The CDR3 loop spans 17 amino acids.

This chain links TRBV12-3 or TRBV12-4 with TRBJ2-3; 8 nucleotides line up with TRBD1. The CDR3 runs 17 residues. Trimming at V came to 5 bases and at J to 2 bases, leaving 12 bases not matched to a gene. The CDR3 here is CASSKGQAGHHTDTQYF. For the CDR3, the DNA is TGTGCCAGCAGTAAGGGACAGGCGGGACACCACACAGATACGCAGTATTTT.

The CDR3 here is CASSQEAARKSRNIQYF. CDR3 DNA: TGTGCCAGCAGCCAAGAGGCAGCACGGAAGTCCAGAAACATTCAGTACTTC. This chain links TRBV3-1 with TRBJ2-4; D call uncertain. V was clipped by 0 bases and J by 6 bases, with 18 bases between them. Germline CDR1 is LGHDT and CDR2 is YNNKEL (reference sequence). The CDR3 runs 17 residues.

The chain employs TRBV21-1 and TRBJ1-1; the D call of TRBD1 is as the table states it, not checked on the DNA. TRBV21-1 is flagged as a pseudogene. This CDR3 is built from 16 residues. The CDR3 sequence is CASSKAPDRAKTEAFF. CDR3 bases: TGTGCCAGCAGCAAAGCGCCGGACAGGGCAAAGACTGAAGCTTTCTTT.

This clonotype has only a few counts. The genes are TRBV5-1 and TRBJ2-1, with D perhaps TRBD1 or TRBD2 (5 bases each). CDR3 length: 15 residues. With 6 bases removed from V and 9 bases from J, the gap between germline ends came to 22 bases. The germline V gene has CDR1 SGHRS and CDR2 YFSETQ. CDR3 region: CASTMGRQLLSEQFF. CDR3 coding DNA: TGCGCCAGCACCATGGGGAGACAGCTACTATCTGAGCAGTTCTTC.

This clonotype has just a few counts. This chain uses TRBV3-1 with TRBJ2-1, with 9 bases lining up with TRBD2. This CDR3 is 16 amino acids long. The J segment lost 4 bases and the V segment lost 2 bases, leaving 6 bases of the junction unmatched. CDR1 is LGHDT and CDR2 is YNNKEL in the germline V gene (reference sequence). CDR3 protein: CASSQQAGGQYNEQFF. The CDR3, as DNA: TGTGCCAGCAGCCAACAAGCGGGAGGCCAATACAATGAGCAGTTCTTC.

In its sample, this clonotype was seen once. A much bigger clone sits one base away, suggesting this may be a read error. V usage is TRBV5-1 and J usage is TRBJ2-5; D unclear. The CDR3 sequence is 14 residues long. Germline V gene lookup returns CDR1 SGHRS and CDR2 YFSETQ. The CDR3 region has the DNA TGCACCAGCAGCTTGCTGGAGCCCGGAGAGACCCAGTACTTC. Its translation is CTSSLLEPGETQYF.

For the CDR3, the DNA is TGTGCCAGCAGTTTTTATGATAGTACGCAGTATTTT. This encodes CASSFYDSTQYF. V usage is TRBV12-3 or TRBV12-4 and J usage is TRBJ2-3; D remains unclear. The CDR3 covers 12 residues. V lost 3 bases and J lost 8, with 9 bases in between.

The table lists this clonotype with a few counts. The chain uses TRBV25-1 and TRBJ2-7; 11 bases fit TRBD1. Per the germline V gene, CDR1 is MGHDK and CDR2 is SYGVNS. After removal of 6 bases from V and 3 bases from J, the junction contained 4 bases not matched to a gene. This CDR3 spans 14 amino acids. In DNA, the CDR3 is TGTGCCAGCAGGGGAGGGACAGGGGGCTACGAGCAGTACTTC. The encoded protein is CASRGGTGGYEQYF.

This clonotype has more than one count but fewer than ten. The chain employs TRBV5-1 and TRBJ2-6, with unresolved D. The CDR3 totals 16 residues. Germline V gene lookup returns CDR1 SGHRS and CDR2 YFSETQ. V was pared by 1 base and J by 0 bases, with 8 bases between. CDR3 in amino acids: CASSLTAASGANVLTF. Here the CDR3 DNA reads TGCGCCAGCAGCTTGACAGCTGCCTCTGGGGCCAACGTCCTGACTTTC.

V gene TRBV25-1 combines with J gene TRBJ2-1, with D tentatively TRBD1 (5 bases). The J call is uncertain, as TRBJ2-7 better fits the DNA end. The CDR3 is 15 amino acids. Germline CDR1 is MGHDK and CDR2 is SYGVNS. The CDR3 spells CASSVRKGSGAEQYF. The DNA for the CDR3 is TGTGCCAGCAGTGTTAGGAAGGGAAGTGGGGCCGAGCAGTACTTC.

The chain uses TRBV20-1 and TRBJ2-5, with D perhaps matching TRBD2 (5 bases). This CDR3 has 12 residues. Trimming pared 0 bases from V and 11 bases from J, leaving 13 bases between. The germline gives CDR1 DFQATT, CDR2 SNEGSKA (reference sequence). The CDR3 loop is CSARDPSWEQYF. The CDR3 bases are TGCAGTGCTAGAGATCCGAGCTGGGAGCAGTACTTC.

The chain recombines TRBV9 with TRBJ2-3; 11 nucleotides line up with TRBD2. Per germline, CDR1 SGDLS and CDR2 YYNGEE. This CDR3 is built from 14 residues. J was trimmed by 5 bases and V by 2 bases; bases with no gene match: 1. CDR3 sequence reads: CASSVLAGGDTQYF. The CDR3 bases are TGTGCCAGCAGCGTCCTAGCGGGAGGAGATACGCAGTATTTT.

Of note for this clonotype: At one of its ends the junction is not consistent with the germline gene, which may arise from a read error. The rearrangement uses TRBV29-1 and TRBJ1-4; D unresolved. Germline CDR1 SQVTM, CDR2 ANQGSEA. This CDR3 is built from 14 residues. This CDR3 is CSVSGSASKEKLFF. CDR3 sequence (DNA): TGCAGCGTTTCGGGGTCAGCTTCTAAGGAAAAACTGTTTTTT.

The CDR3 DNA is TGTGCCAGCAGCCAATTTAGTTCGGAGACCCAGTACTTC. Its translation is CASSQFSSETQYF. V gene TRBV14 combines with J gene TRBJ2-5; D remains ambiguous. CDR3 size: 13 residues. The germline V and J ends were trimmed by 2 bases and 5 bases, with 9 bases remaining between them. Germline CDR1 SGHDN, CDR2 FVKESK.

V usage is TRBV4-3 and J usage is TRBJ2-7, with 11 bases identical to TRBD2. Germline CDR1 and CDR2: LGHNA and YSLEER. CDR3 length: 18 amino acids. V lost 4 bases, J lost 1 base, and 12 bases stayed unmatched. In DNA form, the CDR3 reads TGCGCCAGCAGCCGCCTCACCCTCACTAGCGGGAGTTCCTACGAGCAGTACTTC. Translation: CASSRLTLTSGSSYEQYF.

The V gene is TRBV28, the J gene TRBJ2-3, with no clear D. Trimming removed 7 bases at V and 5 bases at J, with 7 bases between. This CDR3 spans 11 amino acids. The germline V gene has CDR1 MDHEN and CDR2 SYDVKM. The CDR3 DNA reads as TGTGCCAGCAATACGGGAGATACGCAGTATTTT. This sequence encodes CASNTGDTQYF.

This clonotype was seen a few times. The V gene is TRBV6-2 or TRBV6-3, the J gene TRBJ2-1; D may be TRBD2 (6 bases). Germline CDR1 is MNHEY and CDR2 is SVGEGT. The CDR3 runs to 13 residues. The V gene lost 6 bases and the J gene lost 7 bases, with 13 bases spanning the gap. CDR3 sequence reads: CASSPAGSNEQFF. DNA of the CDR3: TGTGCCAGCAGCCCGGCCGGGAGTAATGAGCAGTTCTTC.

Points on this clonotype: At one end, the junction sequence differs from germline, possibly due to a read error. V and J are TRBV11-2 and TRBJ2-3; D may be TRBD1 (6 bases). Germline-derived CDR1 and CDR2 are SGHAT and FQNNGV. The length of the CDR3 is 15 residues. CDR3 sequence reads: CASRKLATGKDTQSF. As DNA, the CDR3 is TGTGCCAGCAGGAAATTGGCGACAGGAAAAGATACGCAGTCTTTT.

V gene TRBV12-3 or TRBV12-4 combines with J gene TRBJ2-7; 9 bases line up with TRBD2. After removal of 4 bases from V and 3 bases from J, the junction contained 7 bases not matched to a gene. This CDR3 has 15 amino acids. CDR3: CASSSQLAGGYEQYF. The DNA for the CDR3 is TGTGCCAGCAGTTCCCAACTAGCGGGTGGCTACGAGCAGTACTTC.

This clonotype was observed a handful of times. V and J are TRBV7-2 and TRBJ2-3; 8 positions agree with TRBD2. Germline V gene sequence: CDR1 SGHTA, CDR2 FQGNSA. Trimming took 1 base from V and 3 from J; bases not matched to a gene: 6. CDR3 size: 16 residues. CDR3 DNA: TGTGCCAGCAGCTTAGACCCAGCGGGAGTGACAGATACGCAGTATTTT. Protein product: CASSLDPAGVTDTQYF.

The chain carries TRBV4-1 and TRBJ2-7; D remains ambiguous. The V end lost 0 bases, the J end lost 7 bases, and 10 bases lay between the germline ends. CDR3 size: 13 residues. Germline V CDR1 and CDR2: MGHRA, YSYEKL. CDR3 nucleotides: TGCGCCAGCAGCCAAGAGGAAAGATATGAGCAGTACTTC. Translating it yields CASSQEERYEQYF.

The chain is built from TRBV25-1 and TRBJ2-4; 7 bases match TRBD2. With 4 bases clipped from V and 13 bases from J, the junction kept 4 bases outside the gene matches. The CDR3 is 11 amino acids. In germline, CDR1 is MGHDK, CDR2 SYGVNS. Here the CDR3 reads CASSAGGMQYF. The CDR3 coding sequence is TGTGCCAGCAGTGCCGGGGGGATGCAGTACTTC.

The V call is TRBV12-3 or TRBV12-4, the J call TRBJ2-3; D unresolved. The CDR3 extends over 13 amino acids. Trimming shortened V by 7 bases and J by 2 bases, and 10 bases separated the two germline ends. CDR3 amino acids: CASTRGPTDTQYF. CDR3 DNA sequence: TGTGCCAGCACCCGCGGACCCACAGATACGCAGTATTTT.

This sequence joins TRBV20-1 and TRBJ2-4, with D possibly matching TRBD1 (5 bases). The DNA end lines up better with TRBJ2-7; the J call may be wrong. The CDR3 is made up of 12 amino acids. Looked up from germline, CDR1 is DFQATT and CDR2 is SNEGSKA (reference sequence). The DNA for the CDR3 is TGCAGTACAATCAGACCAGGGCACGAGCAGTACTTC. Protein sequence: CSTIRPGHEQYF.